One and the same sample provided the 24 T cell receptor beta chains below, sequenced in a study of blood T cell repertoires in COVID-19. The repertoire was sequenced with immunoSEQ multiplex PCR; TCRdb's copy has only in-frame clones and lacks some. Here the sample spans about 230,000 clones, around 84% being singletons. Sequenced sample: peripheral blood. The receptors originated from a man aged 45-60 years with COVID-19, enrolled during active disease.

The V gene is TRBV4-1, the J gene TRBJ1-5; 7 bases fit TRBD1. There are 14 residues in the CDR3. V trimming: 3 bases; J trimming: 6 bases; junction bases outside the gene matches: 5. The germline V gene encodes CDR1 MGHRA and CDR2 YSYEKL. DNA for the CDR3: TGCGCCAGCAGCCATGAAACAGGGGTTCAGCCCCAGCATTTT. This encodes CASSHETGVQPQHF.

The chain is built from TRBV5-1 and TRBJ2-7; no definite D call. This CDR3 is 14 amino acids long. Per germline, CDR1 SGHRS and CDR2 YFSETQ. Trimming removed 0 bases from V and 7 bases from J, with 14 bases in between. The CDR3 region has the DNA TGCGCCAGCAGCTTGGGACTTCCCTCCTGGGAGCAGTACTTC. It specifies CASSLGLPSWEQYF.

The V and J genes are TRBV12-3 or TRBV12-4 and TRBJ2-7; D perhaps matches TRBD1 (6 bases). The CDR3 has 13 residues. V lost 2 bases and J lost 6, with 11 bases in between. The CDR3 DNA sequence: TGTGCCAGCAGTTTAATACAGGGTTCCGAGCAGTACTTC. Translating it yields CASSLIQGSEQYF.

This sequence joins TRBV29-1 and TRBJ2-1; 8 bases are shared with TRBD2. The V gene end was trimmed by 3 bases and the J gene end by 0 bases; junction bases not matched to a gene: 10. Germline V gene sequence: CDR1 SQVTM, CDR2 ANQGSEA. The CDR3 is made up of 17 amino acids. CDR3 DNA: TGCAGCGTTGATATAGGTAGCGGGGCGAGCTCCTACAATGAGCAGTTCTTC. It translates to CSVDIGSGASSYNEQFF.

Concerning this clone itself: The junction differs from germline at one of its ends, possibly a read error. The rearrangement uses TRBV9 and TRBJ2-3; 9 bases are shared with TRBD1. The germline V gene encodes CDR1 SGDLS and CDR2 YYNGEE. CDR3 length equals 15 residues. CDR3 bases: TGTGCCAGCAGCGTAGAGGGACAGGGCACAAATACGCAGTATTTT. This encodes CASSVEGQGTNTQYF.

The V and J genes are TRBV6-5 and TRBJ2-7; 14 bases agree with TRBD2. CDR3 length: 14 residues. The germline gives CDR1 MNHEY, CDR2 SVGAGI. Trimming at V came to 6 bases and at J to 9 bases, leaving 7 bases not matched to a gene. Here the CDR3 DNA reads TGTGCCAGCAGACAGGGACTAGCGGGAGTATTGCAGTACTTC. Translated, it gives CASRQGLAGVLQYF.

This rearrangement joins TRBV11-2 to TRBJ2-1; the D gene is possibly TRBD1 (7 bases). Trimming pared 8 bases from V and 7 bases from J, leaving 18 bases between. Germline lookup yields CDR1 SGHAT and CDR2 FQNNGV. This CDR3 region has 14 residues. The CDR3 DNA reads as TGTGCCAGCGGAGGGACGACAGGGAGTAATGAGCAGTTCTTC. Translated, it gives CASGGTTGSNEQFF.

The chain has TRBV7-9 and TRBJ1-4, with D perhaps matching TRBD1 (6 bases). Trimming cost V 1 base and J 5 bases, with 11 bases left between them. Germline V gene sequence: CDR1 SEHNR, CDR2 FQNEAQ (reference sequence). The CDR3 extends over 15 amino acids. The CDR3 sequence is CASSLEGGTNEKLFF. CDR3 sequence (DNA): TGTGCCAGCAGCTTAGAGGGGGGGACGAATGAAAAACTGTTTTTT.

This clone was found once. The chain carries TRBV19 and TRBJ2-5; 10 bases fit TRBD1. Trimming removed 6 bases from V and 5 bases from J; junction bases left unmatched: 9. There are 15 residues in the CDR3. The V gene's germline CDR1 is LNHDA and CDR2 SQIVND (reference sequence). DNA for the CDR3: TGTGCCAGTAGCAACGAGACAGGGGGCAGGGAGACCCAGTACTTC. Encoded protein: CASSNETGGRETQYF.

This clone has just a few counts. The CDR3 sequence is CASSLTGSSRDEQYF. In nucleotides, the CDR3 is TGTGCCAGCAGCTTGACAGGGAGTTCCCGCGACGAGCAGTACTTC. This chain connects TRBV5-6 to TRBJ2-7; D possibly corresponds to TRBD1 (6 bases). Germline V lookup: CDR1 SGHDT, CDR2 YYEEEE. Trimming shortened V by 1 base and J by 5 bases, and 16 bases separated the two germline ends. The CDR3 contains 15 residues.

CDR3 protein: CAWSFPRGPGTEAFF. DNA of the CDR3: TGTGCCTGGAGTTTTCCCAGGGGGCCGGGTACTGAAGCTTTCTTT. This sequence joins TRBV30 and TRBJ1-1; 8 bases are a match to TRBD1. Germline V gene data show CDR1 as GTSNPN and CDR2 as SVGIG (reference sequence). J lost 5 bases, V lost 2 bases, and 10 bases had no gene match. The CDR3 is made up of 15 amino acids. Using reference TRBV30 and TRBJ1-1 for the parts outside the CDR3, the full variable domain is SQTIHQWPATLVQPVGSPLSLECTVEGTSNPNLYWYRQAAGRGLQLLFYSVGIGQISSEVPQNLSASRPQDRQFILSSKKLLLSDSGFYLCAWSFPRGPGTEAFFGQGTRLTVV.

The V gene is TRBV5-4, the J gene TRBJ2-7, with TRBD2 matching 11 bases. V shed 4 bases and J 3 bases; nucleotides not matched to a gene: 12. The length of the CDR3 is 17 residues. Germline CDR1 and CDR2: SGHNT and YYREEE (reference sequence). CDR3 in DNA: TGTGCCAGCAGCCGGAGGGGTAGCGGGAGGGCGGGCTACGAGCAGTACTTC. It is translated as CASSRRGSGRAGYEQYF.

V is TRBV27 and J is TRBJ2-5; 9 nucleotides align to TRBD2. The CDR3 contains 16 residues. The germline gives CDR1 MNHEY, CDR2 SMNVEV (reference sequence). The J segment lost 0 bases and the V segment lost 6 bases, leaving 8 bases of the junction unmatched. The CDR3 reads CASSYSGSGYQETQYF. In DNA, the CDR3 is TGTGCCAGCAGCTATAGCGGGAGCGGGTACCAAGAGACCCAGTACTTC.

CDR3 coding DNA: TGTGCCAGCAGCACCACAGGGGGGCAAGAGACCCAGTACTTC. Amino acids: CASSTTGGQETQYF. J is TRBJ2-5 and V is TRBV7-9; 8 nucleotides align to TRBD1. Trimming cost V 5 bases and J 2 bases; bases outside gene matches: 4. Germline V gene sequence: CDR1 SEHNR, CDR2 FQNEAQ (reference sequence). This CDR3 has 14 residues.

The table lists this clone with a few counts. The rearrangement uses TRBV28 and TRBJ1-2; D unresolved. Germline V gene sequence: CDR1 MDHEN, CDR2 SYDVKM. The CDR3 runs 11 residues. V lost 7 bases and J 2 bases, leaving 5 bases between the germline ends. CDR3 nucleotides: TGTGCCAGCACCAAAAACTATGGCTACACCTTC. Translating it yields CASTKNYGYTF.

This chain connects TRBV29-1 to TRBJ2-1; 10 bases match TRBD1. The germline gives CDR1 SQVTM, CDR2 ANQGSEA. Germline trimming cut 4 bases from V and 8 bases from J; bases unmatched to any gene: 8. The length of the CDR3 is 14 residues. In DNA, the CDR3 is TGCAGCGTTGGGGGACAGGGGCGTTTCGATGAGCAGTTCTTC. This encodes CSVGGQGRFDEQFF.

The chain employs TRBV9 and TRBJ1-5; 8 nucleotides align to TRBD1. Germline V lookup: CDR1 SGDLS, CDR2 YYNGEE. The CDR3 extends over 15 amino acids. V was clipped by 3 bases and J by 3 bases; unmatched bases: 5. CDR3 nucleotides: TGTGCCAGCAGCGAAGGGACAGGCTACAATCAGCCCCAGCATTTT. Its translation is CASSEGTGYNQPQHF.

The chain links TRBV14 to TRBJ2-4; no definite D call. CDR1 and CDR2 from the germline V gene are SGHDN and FVKESK. V lost 1 base and J 3 bases, leaving 10 bases between the germline ends. The CDR3 is 15 amino acids. The CDR3 loop reads CASSQAQSNKNIQYF. For the CDR3, the DNA is TGTGCCAGCAGCCAAGCACAGAGTAACAAAAACATTCAGTACTTC.

Concerning this clone itself: This sample also contains other DNA sequences that code for the same CDR3. V gene TRBV18 combines with J gene TRBJ2-2; D uncertain. CDR1 is KGHSH, CDR2 LQKENI, per germline. Trimming shortened V by 0 bases and J by 5 bases, and 4 bases separated the two germline ends. The CDR3 is 13 amino acids. The CDR3 DNA reads TGTGCCAGCTCACCACCGTCTACCGGGGAGCTGTTTTTT. Translation: CASSPPSTGELFF.

V is TRBV2 and J is TRBJ2-7; 7 nucleotides match TRBD1. V shed 8 bases and J 2 bases; nucleotides not matched to a gene: 6. CDR3 size: 13 residues. CDR1 and CDR2 from the germline V gene are SNHLY and FYNNEI. The CDR3 DNA follows: TGTGCCAGCGGTGGGCAGGGGGCCTACGAGCAGTACTTC. Protein product: CASGGQGAYEQYF.

The V and J genes are TRBV19 and TRBJ2-6, with D possibly TRBD1 on 6 matching bases. Trimming took 5 bases from V and 4 from J, leaving 15 bases between them. CDR1 is LNHDA and CDR2 is SQIVND in the germline V gene (reference sequence). This CDR3 is built from 16 residues. CDR3 region: CASSEGTPSGANVLTF. The CDR3 nucleotides read TGTGCCAGTAGTGAGGGGACACCTTCCGGGGCCAACGTCCTGACTTTC.

Turning to this clone: Sequence at one end of the junction differs from germline and may be a read error. The J gene is TRBJ2-4, the V gene TRBV19, with TRBD1 matching 10 bases. The V gene's germline CDR1 is LNHDA and CDR2 SQIVND (reference sequence). This CDR3 contains 11 residues. CDR3 sequence: CASSTGTGVAF. The DNA for the CDR3 is TGTGCCAGTAGTACCGGGACAGGGGTCGCCTTC. Supplemented by reference TRBV19 and TRBJ2-4, the full variable domain reads DGGITQSPKYLFRKEGQNVTLSCEQNLNHDAMYWYRQDPGQGLRLIYYSQIVNDFQKGDIAEGYSVSREKKESFPLTVTSAQKNPTAFYLCASSTGTGVAFGAGTRLSVL.

The rearrangement uses TRBV2 and TRBJ1-5; TRBD1 agrees at 9 bases. Trimming cost V 5 bases and J 0 bases; bases outside gene matches: 11. Germline CDR1 SNHLY, CDR2 FYNNEI. This CDR3 has 18 amino acids. CDR3 protein: CASSNSDRGWDSNQPQHF. The CDR3 nucleotides are TGTGCCAGCAGTAACTCGGACAGGGGATGGGATAGCAATCAGCCCCAGCATTTT.

The rearrangement links TRBV6-5 to TRBJ2-1; D unclear. CDR1 and CDR2 from the germline V gene are MNHEY and SVGAGI. V lost 1 base to trimming and J lost 2 bases, with 9 bases between them. CDR3 length: 15 amino acids. CDR3 amino acids: CASSYYRSTYNEQFF. CDR3 bases: TGTGCCAGCAGTTACTATCGGAGCACCTACAATGAGCAGTTCTTC.